The clone carrying this T cell receptor (beta chain) was seen only a few times. The entry originates in a study of blood T cell repertoires in COVID-19. The CDR3 contains 13 residues. V gave up 0 bases and J gave up 6 bases, with 7 bases separating them. CDR1 and CDR2 from the germline V gene are SGDLS and YYNGEE. Sequencing was performed with immunoSEQ multiplex PCR; in TCRdb, only in-frame clones are kept and a portion is missing. The repertoire has 150,000 to 250,000 clones, 79% of them found once; the top ten carry nearly 6%. The receptor's source is a woman aged 40 to 50 with COVID-19, enrolled during active disease. The sequencing input was peripheral blood. V is TRBV9 and J is TRBJ1-5; D unresolved. The CDR3 region has the DNA TGTGCCAGCAGCGTAGACGGGAGTCAGCCCCAGCATTTT. Translated, it gives CASSVDGSQPQHF.